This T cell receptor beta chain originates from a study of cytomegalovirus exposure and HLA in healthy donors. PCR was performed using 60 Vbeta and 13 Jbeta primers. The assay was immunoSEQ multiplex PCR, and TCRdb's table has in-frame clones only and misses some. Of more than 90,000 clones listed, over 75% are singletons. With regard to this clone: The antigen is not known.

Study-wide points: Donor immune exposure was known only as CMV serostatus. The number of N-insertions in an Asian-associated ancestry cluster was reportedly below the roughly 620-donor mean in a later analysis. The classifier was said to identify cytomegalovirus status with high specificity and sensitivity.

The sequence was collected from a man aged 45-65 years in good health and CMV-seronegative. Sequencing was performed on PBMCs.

CDR3 region: CATSRGGGRGNEQFF. The CDR3 nucleotides are TGTGCCACCAGCAGAGGGGGCGGGAGAGGCAATGAGCAGTTCTTC. The chain uses TRBV15 and TRBJ2-1; 7 bases are a match to TRBD2. The CDR3 loop spans 15 amino acids. CDR1 is LNHNV and CDR2 is YYDKDF in the germline V gene (reference sequence). V lost 1 base, J lost 6 bases, and 6 bases stayed unmatched.